One and the same sample provided the 14 T cell receptor beta chains below, sequenced in a study of CD8 T cells in ankylosing spondylitis. MiXCR was run by TCRdb on the 5' RACE reads, yielding one entry per CDR3 protein. Of about 360,000 distinct CDR3 sequences listed, 20% are singletons. The sequencing input was blood, either unsorted or a sorted T cell fraction (not recorded which). The source is a male donor with ankylosing spondylitis or in good health (not recorded which).

The chain combines TRBV12-3 or TRBV12-4 with TRBJ2-1; D gene uncertain. With 1 base removed from V and 5 bases from J, the gap between germline ends came to 12 bases. The CDR3 is 15 residues long. The CDR3 DNA reads TGTGCCAGCAGTTTAGGAGTAGGGCAGGACAATGAGCAGTTCTTC. This codes for CASSLGVGQDNEQFF.

This clonotype was recorded a few times. V gene TRBV7-9 combines with J gene TRBJ2-2, with D unresolved. CDR3 length: 15 residues. Trimming stripped 0 bases from V and 3 bases from J, with 8 bases between. Germline values: CDR1 SEHNR, CDR2 FQNEAQ (reference sequence). The CDR3 reads CASSLATVYTGELFF. For the CDR3, the DNA is TGTGCCAGCAGCTTAGCGACTGTTTACACCGGGGAGCTGTTTTTT.

This clonotype was recorded a few times. The chain is built from TRBV3-1 and TRBJ2-2, with 7 bases that match TRBD2. This CDR3 is built from 17 residues. Trimming took 4 bases from V and 2 from J; bases not matched to a gene: 10. The germline gives CDR1 LGHDT, CDR2 YNNKEL (reference sequence). CDR3 amino acids: CASSPAWGTTNTGELFF. The DNA for the CDR3 is TGTGCCAGCAGCCCTGCCTGGGGGACTACCAACACCGGGGAGCTGTTTTTT.

This clonotype has just a few counts. Germline is not matched at one junction end, which may reflect a read error. The rearrangement joins TRBV19 to TRBJ2-1, with D uncertain. The germline V gene has CDR1 LNHDA and CDR2 SQIVND (reference sequence). The CDR3 length is 17 residues. DNA for the CDR3: TGTGCCAGTAGTCTAGAACCTACAGCCACCCTCTACAATGAGCAGTTCTTC. Its protein is CASSLEPTATLYNEQFF.

There are many counts of this clonotype. V usage is TRBV12-3 or TRBV12-4 and J usage is TRBJ1-1; a possible D gene is TRBD1 (5 bases). V was cut by 3 bases and J by 1 base, with 6 bases left in between. This CDR3 spans 13 amino acids. CDR3 region: CASSFGANTEAFF. Here the CDR3 DNA reads TGTGCCAGCAGTTTTGGGGCGAACACTGAAGCTTTCTTT.

The chain has TRBV18 and TRBJ2-1; TRBD2 is a possible D gene (7 bases). Trimming pared 1 base from V and 3 bases from J, leaving 13 bases between. The CDR3 covers 16 residues. CDR1 and CDR2 from the germline V gene are KGHSH and LQKENI. CDR3 residues: CASSPLSGGNYNEQFF. CDR3 coding DNA: TGTGCCAGCTCACCACTATCGGGGGGCAACTACAATGAGCAGTTCTTC.

This chain links TRBV9 with TRBJ2-2, with 7 bases fitting TRBD1. CDR3 size: 14 residues. CDR1 and CDR2 from the germline V gene are SGDLS and YYNGEE. V was pared by 3 bases and J by 7 bases, with 6 bases of the junction left unmatched. The CDR3 bases are TGTGCCAGCAGCGAGGGGGACAGTGGCGGGGAGCTGTTTTTT. Its translation is CASSEGDSGGELFF.

This clonotype has more than one count but fewer than ten. This rearrangement joins TRBV6-5 to TRBJ2-1; D is perhaps TRBD1 or TRBD2 (5 bases each). Germline lookup yields CDR1 MNHEY and CDR2 SVGAGI. With 4 bases removed from V and 10 bases from J, the gap between germline ends came to 8 bases. The CDR3 is 11 amino acids. The CDR3, as DNA: TGTGCCAGCAGTTTAGGGGAGGAGCAGTTCTTC. Translating it yields CASSLGEEQFF.

In this sample, this clonotype turned up a few times. The conserved phenylalanine or tryptophan normally closing the CDR3 is absent here, so this likely arose from a read error. Because the CDR3's place on the DNA is in doubt, the DNA is left out and the CDR3 is given as listed by TCRdb. The chain combines TRBV7-9 with TRBJ1-4; whether TRBD1, the table's D call, matches the DNA was not checked. Germline V gene sequence: CDR1 SEHNR, CDR2 FQNEAQ (reference sequence). The CDR3 has 11 amino acids, counting both end residues. The CDR3: CASSSGQEYWV.

This clonotype has a handful of counts. The gene calls are TRBV6-1 and TRBJ2-1; D not resolved. The germline V gene encodes CDR1 MNHNS and CDR2 SASEGT. Trimming removed 8 bases at V and 3 bases at J, with 11 bases between. This CDR3 has 13 amino acids. The DNA for the CDR3 is TGTGCCAGCGGGGATGTTGGCTACAATGAGCAGTTCTTC. Translating gives CASGDVGYNEQFF.

The CDR3 spells CASSQNPAGTDTQYF. For the CDR3, the DNA is TGTGCCAGCAGTCAAAACCCGGCCGGCACAGATACGCAGTATTTT. This sequence joins TRBV27 and TRBJ2-3; D is ambiguous. The ends were cut back, 5 bases at V and 1 base at J, with 13 bases in the middle. Germline assignment: CDR1 MNHEY and CDR2 SMNVEV (reference sequence). This CDR3 region has 15 residues.

This clonotype occurred many times. The rearrangement uses TRBV19 and TRBJ2-7, with D possibly TRBD1 on 5 matching bases. The CDR3 is made up of 14 amino acids. Germline V lookup: CDR1 LNHDA, CDR2 SQIVND (reference sequence). Trimming shortened V by 5 bases and J by 4 bases, and 15 bases separated the two germline ends. The CDR3 spells CASSDWPSGYEQYF. CDR3 nucleotides: TGTGCCAGTAGTGACTGGCCGTCAGGGTACGAGCAGTACTTC.

This clonotype was seen a few times. The V call is TRBV5-1, the J call TRBJ2-7; a possible D gene is TRBD2 (6 bases). The ends were cut back, 0 bases at V and 2 bases at J, with 12 bases in the middle. Germline values: CDR1 SGHRS, CDR2 YFSETQ. The CDR3 runs to 15 residues. The CDR3 reads CASSLDETGAYEQYF. CDR3 nucleotide sequence: TGCGCCAGCAGCTTGGACGAGACGGGGGCCTACGAGCAGTACTTC.

The chain is built from TRBV20-1 and TRBJ2-3; 8 positions agree with TRBD2. V lost 0 bases to trimming and J lost 3 bases; unmatched junction nucleotides: 8. Looked up from germline, CDR1 is DFQATT and CDR2 is SNEGSKA (reference sequence). The CDR3 length is 16 residues. CDR3 bases: TGCAGTGCTAGAGATCGGGAGGGCGGTGAGACAGATACGCAGTATTTT. Amino acids: CSARDREGGETDTQYF.